This T cell receptor (beta chain) was captured by sequencing in a study of siplizumab effects on memory and regulatory T cells. About 10^5 TCR templates were assayed per sample. TCRdb keeps only in-frame clones here, not all; method: immunoSEQ multiplex PCR. The sample holds 70,000 to 100,000 clones; 90% to 95% are singletons and the top ten take 6% to 7%. The CDR3 length is 14 residues. Trimming cost V 5 bases and J 2 bases; bases outside gene matches: 5. Germline CDR1 SEHNR, CDR2 FQNEAQ (reference sequence). Overall study findings and caveats: Poor capture below about 10^-5 frequency left most alloreactive clones unmapped to unstimulated subsets.

As concerns this clone: Its antigen is currently unknown.

The specimen sequenced was CD8+ T cells sorted from blood. The rearrangement uses TRBV7-9 and TRBJ2-5, with 7 bases matching TRBD1. The TCR originated in a human donor in good health. CDR3 sequence (DNA): TGTGCCAGCAGCCCAGAACAGGGGCAAGAGACCCAGTACTTC. It yields the protein CASSPEQGQETQYF.